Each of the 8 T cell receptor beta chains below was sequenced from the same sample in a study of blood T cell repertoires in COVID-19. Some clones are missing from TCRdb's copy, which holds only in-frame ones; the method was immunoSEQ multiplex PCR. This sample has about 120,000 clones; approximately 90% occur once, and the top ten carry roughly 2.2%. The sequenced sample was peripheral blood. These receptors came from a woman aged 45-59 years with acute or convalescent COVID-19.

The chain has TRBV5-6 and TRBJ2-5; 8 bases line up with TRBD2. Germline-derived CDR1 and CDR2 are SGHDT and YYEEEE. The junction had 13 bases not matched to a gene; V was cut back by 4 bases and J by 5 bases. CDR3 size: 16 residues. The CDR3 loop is CASSPTGSGAKETQYF. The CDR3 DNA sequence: TGTGCCAGCAGCCCCACGGGTAGCGGGGCGAAGGAGACCCAGTACTTC.

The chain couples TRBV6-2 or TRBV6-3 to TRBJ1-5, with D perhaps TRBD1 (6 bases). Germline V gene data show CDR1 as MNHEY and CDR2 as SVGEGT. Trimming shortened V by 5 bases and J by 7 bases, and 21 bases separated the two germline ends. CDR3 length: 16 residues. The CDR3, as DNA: TGTGCCAGCAGTGCCCGGGGACATCCTTGGGGCCAGCCCCAGCATTTT. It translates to CASSARGHPWGQPQHF.

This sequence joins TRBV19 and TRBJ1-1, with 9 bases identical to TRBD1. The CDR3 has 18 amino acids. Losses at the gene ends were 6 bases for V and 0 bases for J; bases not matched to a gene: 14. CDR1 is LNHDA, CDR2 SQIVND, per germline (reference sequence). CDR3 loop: CASSRRGQGRGLNTEAFF. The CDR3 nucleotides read TGTGCCAGTAGCCGTCGAGGACAGGGGAGAGGTCTGAACACTGAAGCTTTCTTT. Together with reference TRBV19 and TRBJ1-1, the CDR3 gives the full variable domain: DGGITQSPKYLFRKEGQNVTLSCEQNLNHDAMYWYRQDPGQGLRLIYYSQIVNDFQKGDIAEGYSVSREKKESFPLTVTSAQKNPTAFYLCASSRRGQGRGLNTEAFFGQGTRLTVV.

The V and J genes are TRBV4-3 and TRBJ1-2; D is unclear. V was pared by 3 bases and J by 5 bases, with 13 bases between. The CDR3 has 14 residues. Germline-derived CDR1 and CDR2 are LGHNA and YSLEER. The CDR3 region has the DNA TGCGCCAGCAGCCATGTGACATCTCTGTATGGCTACACCTTC. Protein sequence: CASSHVTSLYGYTF.

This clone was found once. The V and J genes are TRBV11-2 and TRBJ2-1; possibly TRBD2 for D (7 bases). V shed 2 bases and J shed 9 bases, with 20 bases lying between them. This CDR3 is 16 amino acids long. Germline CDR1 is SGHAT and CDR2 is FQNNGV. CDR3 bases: TGTGCCAGCAGCTTATTGTGGCGGGGGCCGCACGTTGAGCAGTTCTTC. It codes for CASSLLWRGPHVEQFF.

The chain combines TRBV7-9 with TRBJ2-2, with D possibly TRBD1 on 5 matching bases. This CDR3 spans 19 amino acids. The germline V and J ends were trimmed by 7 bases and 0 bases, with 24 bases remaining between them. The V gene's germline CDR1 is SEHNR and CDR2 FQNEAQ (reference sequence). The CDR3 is CASTFPELQVIANTGELFF. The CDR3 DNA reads TGTGCCAGCACTTTCCCCGAGCTACAGGTTATTGCGAACACCGGGGAGCTGTTTTTT. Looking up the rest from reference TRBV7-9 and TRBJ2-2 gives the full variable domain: DTGVSQNPRHKITKRGQNVTFRCDPISEHNRLYWYRQTLGQGPEFLTYFQNEAQLEKSRLLSDRFSAERPKGSFSTLEIQRTEQGDSAMYLCASTFPELQVIANTGELFFGEGSRLTVL.

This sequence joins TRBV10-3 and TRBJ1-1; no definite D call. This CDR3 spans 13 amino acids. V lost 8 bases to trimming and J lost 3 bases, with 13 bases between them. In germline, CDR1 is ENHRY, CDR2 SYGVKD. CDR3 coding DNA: TGTGCCATCCGGCGGAGCCCGGACACTGAAGCTTTCTTT. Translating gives CAIRRSPDTEAFF.

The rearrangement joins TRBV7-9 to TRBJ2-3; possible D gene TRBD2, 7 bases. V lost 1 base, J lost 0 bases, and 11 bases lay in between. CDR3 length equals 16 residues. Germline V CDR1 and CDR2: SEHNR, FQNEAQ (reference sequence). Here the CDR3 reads CASSLGAGASTDTQYF. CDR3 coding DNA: TGTGCCAGCAGCTTAGGGGCGGGGGCTAGCACAGATACGCAGTATTTT.